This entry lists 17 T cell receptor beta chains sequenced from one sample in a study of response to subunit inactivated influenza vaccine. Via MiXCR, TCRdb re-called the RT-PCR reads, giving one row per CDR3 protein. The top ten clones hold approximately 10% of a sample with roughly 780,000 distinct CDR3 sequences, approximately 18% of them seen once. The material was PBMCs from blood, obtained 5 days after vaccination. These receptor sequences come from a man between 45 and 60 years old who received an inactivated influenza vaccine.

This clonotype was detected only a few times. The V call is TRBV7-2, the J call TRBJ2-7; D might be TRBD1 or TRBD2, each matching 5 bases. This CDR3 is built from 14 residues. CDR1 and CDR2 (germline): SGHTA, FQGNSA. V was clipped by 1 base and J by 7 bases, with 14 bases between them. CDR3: CASSLGGSIQEQYF. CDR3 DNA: TGTGCCAGCAGCTTAGGGGGGAGTATTCAGGAGCAGTACTTC.

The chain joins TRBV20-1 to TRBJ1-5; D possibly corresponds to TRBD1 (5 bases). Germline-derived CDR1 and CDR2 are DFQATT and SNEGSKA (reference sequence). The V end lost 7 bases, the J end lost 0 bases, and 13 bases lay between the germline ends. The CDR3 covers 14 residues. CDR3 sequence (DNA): TGCAGTGGAAGGGGCCGGTATAGCAATCAGCCCCAGCATTTT. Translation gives CSGRGRYSNQPQHF.

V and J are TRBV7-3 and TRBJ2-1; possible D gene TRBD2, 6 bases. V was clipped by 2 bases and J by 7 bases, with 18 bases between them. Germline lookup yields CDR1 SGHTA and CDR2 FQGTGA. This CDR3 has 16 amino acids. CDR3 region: CASSLRAGLRNNEQFF. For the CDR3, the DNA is TGTGCCAGCAGCTTACGGGCGGGACTCAGAAATAATGAGCAGTTCTTC.

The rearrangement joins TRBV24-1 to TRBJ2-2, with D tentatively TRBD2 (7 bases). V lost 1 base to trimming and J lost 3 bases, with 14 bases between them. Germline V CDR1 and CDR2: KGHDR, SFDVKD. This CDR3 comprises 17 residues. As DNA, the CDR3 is TGTGCCACCAGTGATTTTGGTGCGGGGGCTGACACCGGGGAGCTGTTTTTT. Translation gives CATSDFGAGADTGELFF.

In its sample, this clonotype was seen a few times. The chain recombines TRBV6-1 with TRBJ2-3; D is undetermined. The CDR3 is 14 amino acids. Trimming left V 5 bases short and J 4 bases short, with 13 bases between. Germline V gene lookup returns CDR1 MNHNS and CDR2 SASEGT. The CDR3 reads CASSPTSVADTQYF. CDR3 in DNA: TGTGCCAGCAGTCCTACCTCAGTAGCAGATACGCAGTATTTT.

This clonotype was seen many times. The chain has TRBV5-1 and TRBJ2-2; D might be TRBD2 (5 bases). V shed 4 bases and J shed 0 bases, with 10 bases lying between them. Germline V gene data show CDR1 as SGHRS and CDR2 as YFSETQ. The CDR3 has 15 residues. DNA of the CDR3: TGCGCCAGCAGCGCTACCGGGACGAACACCGGGGAGCTGTTTTTT. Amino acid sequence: CASSATGTNTGELFF.

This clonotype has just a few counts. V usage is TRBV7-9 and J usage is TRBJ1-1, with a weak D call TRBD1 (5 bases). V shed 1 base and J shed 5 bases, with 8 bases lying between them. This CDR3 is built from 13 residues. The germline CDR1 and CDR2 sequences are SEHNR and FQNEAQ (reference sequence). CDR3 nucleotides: TGTGCCAGCAGCTTAGACCAGGGAACTGAAGCTTTCTTT. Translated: CASSLDQGTEAFF. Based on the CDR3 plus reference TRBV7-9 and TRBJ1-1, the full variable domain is DTGVSQNPRHKITKRGQNVTFRCDPISEHNRLYWYRQTLGQGPEFLTYFQNEAQLEKSRLLSDRFSAERPKGSFSTLEIQRTEQGDSAMYLCASSLDQGTEAFFGQGTRLTVV.

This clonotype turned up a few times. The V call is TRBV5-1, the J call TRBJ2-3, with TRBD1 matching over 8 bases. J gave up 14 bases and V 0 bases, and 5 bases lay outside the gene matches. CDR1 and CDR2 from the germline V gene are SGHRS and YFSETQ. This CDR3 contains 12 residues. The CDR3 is CASSLEGDRMYF. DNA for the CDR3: TGCGCCAGCAGCTTGGAAGGGGACAGGATGTATTTT.

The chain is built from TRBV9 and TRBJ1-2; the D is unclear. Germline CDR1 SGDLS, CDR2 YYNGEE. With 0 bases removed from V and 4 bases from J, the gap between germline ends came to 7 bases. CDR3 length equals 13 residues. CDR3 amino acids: CASSVGPGYGYTF. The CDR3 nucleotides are TGTGCCAGCAGCGTAGGGCCGGGCTATGGCTACACCTTC.

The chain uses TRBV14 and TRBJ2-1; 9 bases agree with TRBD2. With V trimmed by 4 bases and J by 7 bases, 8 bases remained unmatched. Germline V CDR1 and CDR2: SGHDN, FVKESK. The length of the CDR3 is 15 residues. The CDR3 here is CASSPLREGLNEQFF. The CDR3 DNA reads TGTGCCAGCAGCCCGCTGCGGGAGGGCCTAAATGAGCAGTTCTTC.

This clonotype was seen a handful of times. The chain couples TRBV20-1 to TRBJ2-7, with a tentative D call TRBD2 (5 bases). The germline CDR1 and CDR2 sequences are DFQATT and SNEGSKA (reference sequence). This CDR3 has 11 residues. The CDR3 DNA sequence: TGCAGCATGAGAGAGGGCTACGAGCAGTACTTC. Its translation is CSMREGYEQYF.

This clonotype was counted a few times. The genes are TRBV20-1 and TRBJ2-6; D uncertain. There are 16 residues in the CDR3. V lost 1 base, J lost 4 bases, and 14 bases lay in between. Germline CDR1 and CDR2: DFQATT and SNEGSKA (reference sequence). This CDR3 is CSARGPPGLGANVLTF. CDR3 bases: TGCAGTGCTAGAGGCCCCCCGGGCTTAGGGGCCAACGTCCTGACTTTC.

CDR3 bases: TGTGCCAGCAGCCCTCAACCCAACTACGAGCAGTACTTC. Protein product: CASSPQPNYEQYF. This sequence joins TRBV7-3 and TRBJ2-7; D is unclear. Germline assignment: CDR1 SGHTA and CDR2 FQGTGA. The V and J ends lost 5 bases and 3 bases respectively, with 11 bases between them. CDR3 length: 13 residues.

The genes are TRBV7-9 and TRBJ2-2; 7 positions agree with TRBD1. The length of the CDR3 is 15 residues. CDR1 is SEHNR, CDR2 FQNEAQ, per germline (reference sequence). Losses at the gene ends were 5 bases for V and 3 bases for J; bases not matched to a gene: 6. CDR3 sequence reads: CASSRQTGHTGELFF. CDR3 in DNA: TGTGCCAGCAGCAGACAGACAGGGCACACCGGGGAGCTGTTTTTT.

The CDR3 bases are TGTGCCAGCAGCTTAGCCCAGGTTTACGAGCAGTACTTC. Translated: CASSLAQVYEQYF. This chain connects TRBV7-8 to TRBJ2-7; no clear D gene. Trimming cost V 0 bases and J 4 bases, with 7 bases left between them. The germline V gene has CDR1 SGHVS and CDR2 FQNEAQ. The CDR3 consists of 13 residues.

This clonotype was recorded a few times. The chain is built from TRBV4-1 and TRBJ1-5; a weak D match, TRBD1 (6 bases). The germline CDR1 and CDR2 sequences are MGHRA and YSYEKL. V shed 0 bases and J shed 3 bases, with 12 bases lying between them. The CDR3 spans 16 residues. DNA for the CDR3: TGCGCCAGCAGCCAAGATAATAGACAGGTCAATCAGCCCCAGCATTTT. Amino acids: CASSQDNRQVNQPQHF.

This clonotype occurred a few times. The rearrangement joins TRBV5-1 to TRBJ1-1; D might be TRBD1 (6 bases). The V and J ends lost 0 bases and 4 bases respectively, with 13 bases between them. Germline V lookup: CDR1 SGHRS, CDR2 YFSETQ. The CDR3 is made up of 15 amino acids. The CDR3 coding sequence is TGCGCCAGCAGCTTGGTACAGGGTACGGGCACTGAAGCTTTCTTT. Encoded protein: CASSLVQGTGTEAFF.